This TCR beta chain was obtained from a study of technical replicates of blood from a few donors. The J segment lost 0 bases and the V segment lost 5 bases, leaving 2 bases of the junction unmatched. Germline CDR1 is SEHNR and CDR2 is FQNEAQ (reference sequence). The CDR3 has 17 amino acids. The table came from immunoSEQ multiplex PCR; TCRdb's copy has only in-frame clones and leaves some out. In the table there are 45,000 to 55,000 clones, about 93% of which are singletons. Material for sequencing was T cells isolated from PBMCs. The clonotype originates from a human donor in good health. This chain uses TRBV7-9 with TRBJ2-1, with 15 positions matching TRBD2. The CDR3 is CASSRTSGGDSYNEQFF. CDR3 sequence (DNA): TGTGCCAGCAGCCGGACTAGCGGGGGGGACTCCTACAATGAGCAGTTCTTC.